This T cell receptor beta chain was observed in a study of T cell responses to AZD1222 COVID-19 vaccine. Study context: Pooled together were second doses at about 4 or about 12 weeks. Study-wide results and caveats: Possibly, clonal diversity was underestimated; donors were largely white British and included more females. Nearly half of spike-specific TCRs reportedly target variant regions that are unmutated in the B.1.351 and B.1.1.7 variants.

Sequencing was performed with immunoSEQ multiplex PCR; in TCRdb, only in-frame clones are kept and a portion is missing. The sample contains about 130,000 clones, about 93% of which appear only once. CDR1 PRHDT and CDR2 FYEKMQ come from the germline V gene (reference sequence). V was cut by 6 bases and J by 4 bases, with 15 bases left in between. This CDR3 spans 15 amino acids. About this clone: Its antigen is as yet unknown.

Specimen: peripheral blood, collected on day 0 of AZD1222 vaccination. The genes are TRBV13 and TRBJ1-4, with D tentatively TRBD1 (5 bases). The sequence was obtained from an adult in good health. The chain's CDR3 is CASRKTGDHNEKLFF. CDR3 nucleotides: TGTGCCAGCAGGAAGACGGGGGACCATAATGAAAAACTGTTTTTT.